Following are 15 T cell receptor beta chains from one sample sequenced in a study of early stage breast cancer tumors. Data came from immunoSEQ multiplex PCR; TCRdb stores just in-frame clones and leaves some out. This table holds 50,000 to 65,000 clones, over 80% found once. Source material: blood. The receptors shown here come from a person aged 70 to 85 with breast cancer.

The chain joins TRBV7-2 to TRBJ2-5; D is unresolved. CDR3 length equals 10 residues. With 4 bases removed from V and 6 bases from J, the gap between germline ends came to 3 bases. The germline CDR1 and CDR2 sequences are SGHTA and FQGNSA. The CDR3 nucleotides read TGTGCCAGCAGCTCTAAGACCCAGTACTTC. Its translation: CASSSKTQYF.

The chain joins TRBV27 to TRBJ1-2; TRBD1 agrees at 9 bases. The CDR3 has 14 residues. Per the germline V gene, CDR1 is MNHEY and CDR2 is SMNVEV (reference sequence). After removal of 8 bases from V and 3 bases from J, the junction contained 7 bases not matched to a gene. The CDR3 loop reads CASGEWTGDYGYTF. CDR3 nucleotide sequence: TGTGCCAGCGGGGAGTGGACAGGGGACTATGGCTACACCTTC.

The rearrangement uses TRBV5-4 and TRBJ2-1; 8 bases are a match to TRBD1. The CDR3 runs to 15 residues. Germline lookup yields CDR1 SGHNT and CDR2 YYREEE (reference sequence). V was clipped by 3 bases and J by 4 bases; unmatched bases: 6. This CDR3 is CASSSDRGGYNEQFF. For the CDR3, the DNA is TGTGCCAGCAGCTCCGACAGGGGCGGGTACAATGAGCAGTTCTTC.

This clone has a single count. This chain links TRBV25-1 with TRBJ2-3; 10 bases fit TRBD1. CDR1 MGHDK and CDR2 SYGVNS come from the germline V gene. The V segment lost 0 bases and the J segment 1 base; nucleotides outside the gene matches: 4. The length of the CDR3 is 17 residues. The CDR3 nucleotides read TGTGCCAGCAGTGAATATAGGGGGACAGGGGGCACAGATACGCAGTATTTT. Translated: CASSEYRGTGGTDTQYF.

This clone was detected a few times. The rearrangement joins TRBV9 to TRBJ1-2; TRBD1 might be the D (5 bases). The CDR3 is 17 amino acids. V lost 0 bases and J lost 4, with 19 bases in between. Looked up from germline, CDR1 is SGDLS and CDR2 is YYNGEE. Here the CDR3 reads CASSVGLLDSPLYGYTF. In DNA, the CDR3 is TGTGCCAGCAGCGTAGGTTTATTAGACAGTCCCCTCTATGGCTACACCTTC.

V usage is TRBV4-2 and J usage is TRBJ2-7; 11 nucleotides align to TRBD2. The V segment lost 0 bases and the J segment 4 bases; nucleotides outside the gene matches: 5. The CDR3 runs to 16 residues. Germline loops: CDR1 LGHNA, CDR2 YNFKEQ. The CDR3, as DNA: TGTGCCAGCAGCCAAGAAGGGACTAGCGGAGCGTACGAGCAGTACTTC. This codes for CASSQEGTSGAYEQYF.

This clone is a singleton in its sample. J is TRBJ2-1 and V is TRBV7-3; 12 positions agree with TRBD1. The CDR3 spans 15 residues. Trimming cost V 5 bases and J 10 bases; bases outside gene matches: 9. CDR1 and CDR2 (germline): SGHTA, FQGTGA. The CDR3 region is CASSPTGQGAGEQFF. Here the CDR3 DNA reads TGTGCCAGCAGCCCCACGGGACAGGGGGCAGGGGAGCAGTTCTTC. Based on the CDR3 plus reference TRBV7-3 and TRBJ2-1, the full variable domain is GAGVSQTPSNKVTEKGKYVELRCDPISGHTALYWYRQSLGQGPEFLIYFQGTGAADDSGLPNDRFFAVRPEGSVSTLKIQRTERGDSAVYLCASSPTGQGAGEQFFGPGTRLTVL.

The DNA for the CDR3 is TGTGCCAGCAGCACCCGACAGACATATGGCTACACCTTC. Protein sequence: CASSTRQTYGYTF. This rearrangement joins TRBV9 to TRBJ1-2; D may be TRBD1 (5 bases). This CDR3 is built from 13 residues. Germline values: CDR1 SGDLS, CDR2 YYNGEE. Trimming took off 4 bases at V and 5 bases at J, with 12 bases between the two ends.

The chain links TRBV5-1 to TRBJ2-3, with 9 positions matching TRBD2. CDR3 size: 16 residues. The germline V gene encodes CDR1 SGHRS and CDR2 YFSETQ. With 0 bases clipped from V and 3 bases from J, the junction kept 5 bases outside the gene matches. The CDR3 DNA sequence: TGCGCCAGCAGCTTGGTTTCCGCGGGGGGGACAGATACGCAGTATTTT. Translation gives CASSLVSAGGTDTQYF.

V usage is TRBV2 and J usage is TRBJ1-4, with 7 bases that match TRBD1. The germline CDR1 and CDR2 sequences are SNHLY and FYNNEI. Unmatched junction bases numbered 6, after V lost 6 bases and J lost 14 bases. The CDR3 has 11 residues. CDR3 region: CASSLGQVLFF. As DNA, the CDR3 is TGTGCCAGCAGCCTCGGACAGGTGCTGTTTTTT.

The rearrangement links TRBV6-5 to TRBJ1-1, with a possible D match to TRBD1 (5 bases). The CDR3 covers 15 residues. The V end was cut by 6 bases, the J end by 3 bases, with 17 bases between. The V gene's germline CDR1 is MNHEY and CDR2 SVGAGI. The CDR3 DNA follows: TGTGCCAGCAGGGGAGGACACCTGTTGCACACTGAAGCTTTCTTT. Translated: CASRGGHLLHTEAFF.

The V call is TRBV19, the J call TRBJ2-2, with 11 bases fitting TRBD2. CDR1 and CDR2 from the germline V gene are LNHDA and SQIVND (reference sequence). There are 15 residues in the CDR3. Trimming removed 3 bases from V and 6 bases from J; junction bases left unmatched: 3. CDR3 sequence: CASSILLAGAGELFF. The CDR3 DNA sequence: TGTGCCAGTAGTATTCTACTAGCGGGGGCCGGGGAGCTGTTTTTT.

The rearrangement joins TRBV12-5 to TRBJ2-3; the D gene is possibly TRBD2 (6 bases). Germline V gives CDR1 LGHNT, CDR2 FRNRAP. The ends were cut back, 0 bases at V and 6 bases at J, with 16 bases in the middle. The CDR3 contains 16 residues. CDR3 region: CASGLVGIAAEDTQYF. Written as DNA, the CDR3 is TGTGCTAGTGGTTTGGTAGGGATAGCGGCTGAGGATACGCAGTATTTT. The entire variable domain, with the rest obtained from reference TRBV12-5 and TRBJ2-3, is as follows: DARVTQTPRHKVTEMGQEVTMRCQPILGHNTVFWYRQTMMQGLELLAYFRNRAPLDDSGMPKDRFSAEMPDATLATLKIQPSEPRDSAVYFCASGLVGIAAEDTQYFGPGTRLTVL.

This clone was detected once. The chain employs TRBV28 and TRBJ1-1, with D perhaps matching TRBD1 (6 bases). Germline assignment: CDR1 MDHEN and CDR2 SYDVKM. CDR3 length: 13 amino acids. Trimming removed 5 bases from V and 5 bases from J, with 12 bases in between. The CDR3: CASSEAQGTEAFF. CDR3 DNA sequence: TGTGCCAGCAGTGAGGCCCAGGGGACTGAAGCTTTCTTT.

V gene TRBV5-8 combines with J gene TRBJ2-7; 7 positions match TRBD2. The CDR3 has 12 residues. Germline-derived CDR1 and CDR2 are SGHTS and YDEGEE. The ends lost 5 bases at V and 6 bases at J; junction bases unmatched: 5. CDR3 amino acids: CASSYVAGEQYF. The CDR3 bases are TGTGCCAGCAGTTACGTAGCGGGCGAGCAGTACTTC.